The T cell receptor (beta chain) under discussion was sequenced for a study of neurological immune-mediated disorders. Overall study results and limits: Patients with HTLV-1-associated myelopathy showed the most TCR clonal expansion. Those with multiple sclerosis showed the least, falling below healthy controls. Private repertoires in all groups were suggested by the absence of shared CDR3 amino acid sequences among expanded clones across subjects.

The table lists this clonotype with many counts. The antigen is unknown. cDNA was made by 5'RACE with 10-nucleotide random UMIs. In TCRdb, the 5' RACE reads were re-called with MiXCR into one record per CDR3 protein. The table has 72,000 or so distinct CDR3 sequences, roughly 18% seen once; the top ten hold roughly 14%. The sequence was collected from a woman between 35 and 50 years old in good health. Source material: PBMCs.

The CDR3: CAISENRQASGNTIYF. CDR3 bases: TGTGCCATCAGTGAGAATCGACAGGCCTCTGGAAACACCATATATTTT. This chain links TRBV10-3 with TRBJ1-3, with D perhaps matching TRBD1 (6 bases). The CDR3 consists of 16 residues. Germline CDR1 reads ENHRY; CDR2 reads SYGVKD. V lost 2 bases and J lost 0, with 11 bases in between.